These 2 T cell receptor beta chains were sequenced from one sample in a study of blood T cells in healthy people across ages. Through a sample-barcoded 5' primer and a J-beta primer mix, a second PCR was run for roughly 6 to 12 cycles. TCRdb called the 5' RACE reads again in MiXCR, with one record for every CDR3 protein. This sample has about 600,000 distinct CDR3 sequences, with about 45% found just once. Sequences were obtained from blood. The receptors were sampled from a man older than 75 in good health.

This clonotype was recorded a few times. The chain couples TRBV18 to TRBJ2-7, with D perhaps TRBD1 or TRBD2 (5 bases each). This CDR3 spans 13 amino acids. The V gene's germline CDR1 is KGHSH and CDR2 LQKENI. V was shortened by 7 bases and J by 7 bases, with 17 bases between the two germline ends. As DNA, the CDR3 is TGTGCCAGCTTCCCCGGGACGGGATGGGAGCAGTACTTC. Translating gives CASFPGTGWEQYF.

In its sample, this clonotype was seen once. One end of the junction is discordant with germline, which a read error may explain. The chain couples TRBV7-2 to TRBJ2-5, with D possibly being TRBD2 (5 bases). Germline CDR1 is SGHTA and CDR2 is FQGNSA. This CDR3 has 15 residues. CDR3 region: CASSLASGNQEPQYF. The DNA for the CDR3 is TGTGCCAGCAGCTTAGCATCGGGAAACCAAGAGCCCCAGTACTTC.